These T cell receptor beta chains were read from a single sample in a study of shared clonotypes between healthy human individuals. Produced via immunoSEQ multiplex PCR; TCRdb's table is partial and in-frame only. This table holds around 1.9 million clones, 93% found once. The sequencing sample was made of naive CD8+ T cells from PBMCs. The receptor set was obtained from a man aged 18 to 29 in good health. Some clones in this sample may be carry-over from other donors' samples. Each CDR3 is given with its conserved first and last residue.

v_call cdr3_aa
TRBV30 CAWGPGQGGPEAFF
TRBV28 CASSFRGRGTDTQYF
TRBV4-3 CASSHWLNNEQFF
TRBV10-1 CASIQRGGGHEQYF
TRBV7-2 CASRSDRDPYGYTF
TRBV10-2 CASRGTSGRVHEQFF
TRBV9 CASSVANSGSYTGELFF
TRBV15 CATSPPEGIVNEQFF
TRBV5-1 CASSPLARGYNEQFF
TRBV27 CASSRDRVEQYF
TRBV27 CASRSRQGDSNQPQHF
TRBV6-5 CASSSALSLGEQYF
TRBV9 CASSVGGLPIETQYF
TRBV9 CASSPRGAGEADTQYF
TRBV6-1 CASRREPYGYTF
TRBV5-1 CASSLGNEQYF
TRBV10-3 CAIGGAGVSYNEQFF
TRBV29-1 CSVVKGTGYTF
TRBV28 CASRWGYEQYF
TRBV5-6 CASSLAAQTMNTEAFF
TRBV27 CASSLGPEDYEQYF
TRBV28 CASSSLSGMFANEQFF
TRBV7-8 CASSLEDRRPYEQYF
TRBV9 CASSVGYRGEELNTEAFF
TRBV27 CASSLPYNEQFF
TRBV4-1 CASSQERDRGHRVGDTGELFF
TRBV7-9 CASSRTEPYGYTF
TRBV7-9 CANPPGPLKGGYTF
TRBV27 CASSGLTAGGPSEQYF
TRBV29-1 CSVEVDRAGHSYEQYF
TRBV4-1 CASSQDLTAQETQYF
TRBV7-9 CASSLARVLLSAETQYF
TRBV9 CASSVGLAGRTDTQYF
TRBV7-8 CASRGRGVGANVLTF
TRBV27 CASSPIAGGSLEQYF
TRBV16 CASSQGRETQYF
TRBV5-8 CASSLLETGSKGYTF
TRBV30 CAWSGDSLSGNTIYF
TRBV5-4 CASSRGVGETQYF
TRBV27 CASSLLAGAGTGELFF
TRBV5-8 CASSLGSREGVNTEAFF
TRBV2 CASSRPGTSGRADEQYF
TRBV7-9 CASSPRAYEQYF
TRBV19 CASSIDLEDEQFF
TRBV6-1 CASSEQRAYEQYF
TRBV2 CAGLDLDEQFF
TRBV28 CASSLTHNEQFF
TRBV11-2 CASSFLLNEQFF
TRBV5-1 CASSLRQGTNYGYTF
TRBV27 CASSTGRFYEQYF
TRBV4-3 CASSQDRDRGPYEQYF
TRBV13 CASSAPSENTEAFF
TRBV28 CASSNGQGINGYTF
TRBV9 CASSVALPAGNTEAFF